The present TCR beta chain was sequenced within a study of blood T cell repertoires in COVID-19. About the research overall: Samples taken during acute and convalescent COVID-19 were collected in the United States, Italy and Spain. T cells, B-cell-depleted T cells, or PBMCs provided the cDNA or gDNA that served as material.

The repertoire was sequenced with immunoSEQ multiplex PCR; TCRdb's copy has only in-frame clones and lacks some. The repertoire holds 120,000 to 150,000 clones, with 84% as singletons. Living in about 25 US areas, the participants were between about 18 and 90 years of age. This clonotype was obtained from a woman aged 45-60 years who had been exposed to COVID-19. The sequenced sample consisted of PBMCs or T cells enriched from blood (not recorded which).

The CDR3 bases are TGTGCCAGCAGTGGAACCGGGACTATTCAAGAGACCCAGTACTTC. Its protein product is CASSGTGTIQETQYF. The rearrangement joins TRBV25-1 to TRBJ2-5; 7 nucleotides agree with TRBD2. In germline, CDR1 is MGHDK, CDR2 SYGVNS. The CDR3 covers 15 residues. Germline trimming cut 4 bases from V and 2 bases from J; bases unmatched to any gene: 7.